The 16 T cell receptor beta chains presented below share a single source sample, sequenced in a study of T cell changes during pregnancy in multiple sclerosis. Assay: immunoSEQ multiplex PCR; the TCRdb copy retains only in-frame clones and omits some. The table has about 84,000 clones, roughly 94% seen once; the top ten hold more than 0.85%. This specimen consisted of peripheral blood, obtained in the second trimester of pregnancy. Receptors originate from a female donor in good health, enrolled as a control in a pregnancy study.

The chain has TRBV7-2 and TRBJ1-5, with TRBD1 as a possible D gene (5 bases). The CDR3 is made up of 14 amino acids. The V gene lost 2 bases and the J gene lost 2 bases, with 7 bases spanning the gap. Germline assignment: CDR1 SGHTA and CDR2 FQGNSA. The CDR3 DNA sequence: TGTGCCAGCAGCTTACGCAGGGGCAATCAGCCCCAGCATTTT. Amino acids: CASSLRRGNQPQHF.

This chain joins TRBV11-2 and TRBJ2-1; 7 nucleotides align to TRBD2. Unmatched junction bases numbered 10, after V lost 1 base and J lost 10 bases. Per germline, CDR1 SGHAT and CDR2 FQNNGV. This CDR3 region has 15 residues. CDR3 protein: CASSLGLAASREQFF. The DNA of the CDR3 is TGTGCCAGCAGCTTAGGCCTAGCGGCCTCGCGCGAGCAGTTCTTC.

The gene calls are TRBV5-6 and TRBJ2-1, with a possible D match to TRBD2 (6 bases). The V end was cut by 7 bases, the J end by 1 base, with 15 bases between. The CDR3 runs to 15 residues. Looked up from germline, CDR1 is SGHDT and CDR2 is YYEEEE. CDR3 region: CASAPRDLSYNEQFF. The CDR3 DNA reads TGTGCCAGCGCCCCCCGGGACTTGTCCTACAATGAGCAGTTCTTC.

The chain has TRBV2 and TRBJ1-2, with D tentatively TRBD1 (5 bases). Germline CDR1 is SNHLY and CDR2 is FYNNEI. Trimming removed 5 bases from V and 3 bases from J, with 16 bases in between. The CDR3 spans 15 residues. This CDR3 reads CASSLQQAEYYGYTF. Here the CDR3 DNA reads TGTGCCAGCAGTTTGCAACAGGCCGAGTACTATGGCTACACCTTC.

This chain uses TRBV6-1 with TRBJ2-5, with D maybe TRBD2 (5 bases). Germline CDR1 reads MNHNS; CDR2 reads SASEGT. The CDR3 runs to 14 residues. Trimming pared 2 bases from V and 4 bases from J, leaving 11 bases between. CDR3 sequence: CASSEQPRGETQYF. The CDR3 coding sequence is TGTGCCAGCAGTGAACAGCCCCGGGGAGAGACCCAGTACTTC.

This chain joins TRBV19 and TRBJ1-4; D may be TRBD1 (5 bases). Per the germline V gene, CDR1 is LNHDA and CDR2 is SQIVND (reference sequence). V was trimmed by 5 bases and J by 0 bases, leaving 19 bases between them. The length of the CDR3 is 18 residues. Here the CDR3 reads CASSRRDRVVSTNEKLFF. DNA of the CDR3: TGTGCCAGTAGTCGGCGGGACCGAGTAGTCTCAACTAATGAAAAACTGTTTTTT.

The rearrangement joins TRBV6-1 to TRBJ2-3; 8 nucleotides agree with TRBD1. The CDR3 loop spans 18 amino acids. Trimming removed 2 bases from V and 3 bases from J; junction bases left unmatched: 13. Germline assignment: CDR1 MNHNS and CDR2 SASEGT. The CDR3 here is CASSEPRTGPRVTDTQYF. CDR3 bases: TGTGCCAGCAGTGAACCCAGGACAGGGCCTAGGGTAACAGATACGCAGTATTTT.

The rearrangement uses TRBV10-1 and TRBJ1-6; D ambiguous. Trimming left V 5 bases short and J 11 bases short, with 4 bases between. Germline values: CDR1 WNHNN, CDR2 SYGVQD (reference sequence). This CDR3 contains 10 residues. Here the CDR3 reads CASSPAPLHF. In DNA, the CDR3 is TGCGCCAGCAGTCCAGCACCCCTCCACTTT.

The CDR3: CASSFPGQETQYF. The CDR3 nucleotides read TGTGCCAGCAGTTTCCCAGGGCAGGAGACCCAGTACTTC. The J gene is TRBJ2-5, the V gene TRBV27; possibly TRBD1 for D (5 bases). V dropped 3 bases and J dropped 5 bases, with 10 bases sitting between them. CDR1 MNHEY and CDR2 SMNVEV come from the germline V gene (reference sequence). CDR3 length equals 13 residues.

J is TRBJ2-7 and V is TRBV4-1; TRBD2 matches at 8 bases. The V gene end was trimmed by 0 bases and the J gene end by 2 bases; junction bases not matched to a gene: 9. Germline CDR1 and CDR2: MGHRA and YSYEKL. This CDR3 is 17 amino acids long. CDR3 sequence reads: CASSQEGGLARPYEQYF. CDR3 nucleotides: TGCGCCAGCAGCCAAGAAGGAGGACTAGCTAGGCCCTACGAGCAGTACTTC.

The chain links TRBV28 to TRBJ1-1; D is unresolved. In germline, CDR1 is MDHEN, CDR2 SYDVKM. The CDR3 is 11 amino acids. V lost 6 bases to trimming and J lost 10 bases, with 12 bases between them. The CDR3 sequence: CASSAYRGAFF. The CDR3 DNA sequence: TGTGCCAGCAGCGCTTACCGGGGAGCTTTCTTT. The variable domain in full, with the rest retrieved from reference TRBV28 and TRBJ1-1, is DVKVTQSSRYLVKRTGEKVFLECVQDMDHENMFWYRQDPGLGLRLIYFSYDVKMKEKGDIPEGYSVSREKKERFSLILESASTNQTSMYLCASSAYRGAFFGQGTRLTVV.

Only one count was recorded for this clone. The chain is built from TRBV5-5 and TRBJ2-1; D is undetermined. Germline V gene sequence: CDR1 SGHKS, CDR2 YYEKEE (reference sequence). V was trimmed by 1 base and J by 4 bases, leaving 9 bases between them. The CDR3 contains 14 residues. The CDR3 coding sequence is TGTGCCAGCAGCTTGCTTCCCCAGTACAATGAGCAGTTCTTC. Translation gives CASSLLPQYNEQFF.

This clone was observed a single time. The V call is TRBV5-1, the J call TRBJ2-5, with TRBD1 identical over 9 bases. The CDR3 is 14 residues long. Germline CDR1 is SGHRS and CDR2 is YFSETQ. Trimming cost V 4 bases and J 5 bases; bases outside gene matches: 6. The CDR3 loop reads CASSRDRGGETQYF. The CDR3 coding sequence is TGCGCCAGCAGCAGAGACAGGGGGGGCGAGACCCAGTACTTC.

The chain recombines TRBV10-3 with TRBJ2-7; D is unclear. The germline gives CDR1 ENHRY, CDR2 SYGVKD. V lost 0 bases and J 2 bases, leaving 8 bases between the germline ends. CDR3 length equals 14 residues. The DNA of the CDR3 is TGTGCCATCAGTGAGTCGCGGCAGCCCTACGAGCAGTACTTC. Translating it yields CAISESRQPYEQYF.

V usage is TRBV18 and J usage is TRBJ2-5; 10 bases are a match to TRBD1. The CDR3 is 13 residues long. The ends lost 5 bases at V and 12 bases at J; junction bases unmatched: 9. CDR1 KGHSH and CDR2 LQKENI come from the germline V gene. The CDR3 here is CASSSTPGQGEYF. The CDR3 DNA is TGTGCCAGCTCATCGACGCCCGGACAGGGGGAGTACTTC.

The CDR3 protein is CASSEKDRGLYNQPQHF. CDR3 nucleotide sequence: TGTGCCAGCAGCGAAAAAGACAGGGGGCTATACAATCAGCCCCAGCATTTT. The chain couples TRBV2 to TRBJ1-5; 10 nucleotides align to TRBD1. The CDR3 is 17 amino acids. V gave up 6 bases and J gave up 3 bases; unmatched junction bases: 11. CDR1 and CDR2 from the germline V gene are SNHLY and FYNNEI.